A selection of T cell receptor beta chains follows, all from one sample in a study of blood T cell repertoires in COVID-19. The data were produced by immunoSEQ multiplex PCR, yet TCRdb's version contains in-frame clones alone and is incomplete. The sample includes 300,000 to 400,000 clones, 87% of them seen just once. The specimen sequenced was peripheral blood. The receptors derive from a woman aged 45 to 65 who had recovered from COVID-19. Each CDR3 is given with its conserved first and last residue. The D gene is left open where the match is weak. The size field is filled for only some rows; it gives once, few, many or a size class.

V gene	D gene	J gene	clone size	CDR3 protein	CDR3 DNA
TRBV28	TRBD1	TRBJ1-2	.	CASSSTGSYSYGYTF	TGTGCCAGCAGTTCGACAGGGTCCTATTCCTATGGCTACACCTTC
TRBV28	TRBD1	TRBJ1-2	once	CASRPVGGRDYGYTF	TGTGCCAGCAGACCGGTAGGGGGCAGGGACTATGGCTACACCTTC
TRBV25-1	.	TRBJ1-2	few	CASSEGGVSGYTF	TGTGCCAGCAGTGAGGGAGGGGTGAGTGGCTACACCTTC
TRBV19	TRBD1	TRBJ1-1	few	CASISDRATEAFF	TGTGCCAGTATTTCCGACAGGGCGACTGAAGCTTTCTTT
TRBV5-4	.	TRBJ1-6	.	CASSLGGPLSSYNSPLHF	TGTGCCAGCAGCTTAGGCGGTCCTCTATCCTCCTATAATTCACCCCTCCACTTT
TRBV27	TRBD2	TRBJ2-1	.	CASSLLAGFEQFF	TGTGCCAGCAGCTTACTAGCGGGGTTTGAGCAGTTCTTC
TRBV5-1	.	TRBJ1-1	.	CASRRAGGNTEAFF	TGCGCCAGCAGGCGGGCCGGGGGGAACACTGAAGCTTTCTTT
TRBV6-2/TRBV6-3	.	TRBJ1-2	.	CASSYWGRGFTF	TGTGCCAGCAGTTACTGGGGTCGGGGGTTCACCTTC
TRBV10-3	.	TRBJ1-1	.	CAISESIDRVAFF	TGTGCCATCAGTGAGTCGATCGACAGAGTAGCTTTCTTT
TRBV5-1	TRBD1	TRBJ2-7	once	CASSSRKGDSEQYF	TGCGCCAGCAGCTCAAGGAAAGGGGACAGCGAGCAGTACTTC
TRBV18	.	TRBJ2-7	.	CASSLALYEQYF	TGTGCCAGCTCACTGGCCCTCTACGAGCAGTACTTC
TRBV6-5	.	TRBJ2-2	.	CASSYVTQGTGELFF	TGTGCCAGCAGTTACGTTACCCAGGGCACCGGGGAGCTGTTTTTT
TRBV6-6	TRBD1	TRBJ1-5	.	CASTLDRASNQPQHF	TGTGCCAGCACCTTAGACAGGGCCAGCAATCAGCCCCAGCATTTT
TRBV14	TRBD2	TRBJ2-7	.	CASGTSSLKQYF	TGTGCCAGCGGGACTAGCTCTCTGAAGCAGTACTTC
TRBV7-9	.	TRBJ1-6	once	CASSRYNSPLHF	TGTGCCAGCAGCCGGTATAATTCACCCCTCCACTTT
TRBV5-1	TRBD1	TRBJ2-3	.	CASSPQDRSTDTQYF	TGCGCCAGCAGCCCCCAGGACAGGAGCACAGATACGCAGTATTTT
TRBV28	.	TRBJ1-5	.	CASALNQPQHF	TGTGCCAGCGCGCTAAATCAGCCCCAGCATTTT
TRBV21-1	.	TRBJ1-2	.	CASSKGTSGGYTF	TGTGCCAGCAGCAAAGGCACTTCCGGGGGCTACACCTTC
TRBV3-1/TRBV3-2	TRBD2	TRBJ2-3	.	CASGLGGAGNTQYF	TGTGCCAGCGGACTCGGGGGGGCGGGGAATACGCAGTATTTT
TRBV7-2	.	TRBJ1-1	.	CASSLISNTEAFF	TGTGCCAGCAGCTTAATATCGAACACTGAAGCTTTCTTT
TRBV18	.	TRBJ1-3	.	CASSPGSSGNTIYF	TGTGCCAGCTCACCTGGGAGCTCTGGAAACACCATATATTTT
TRBV30	TRBD1	TRBJ1-4	.	CAWSVGQAQEKLFF	TGTGCCTGGAGTGTGGGACAGGCTCAGGAAAAACTGTTTTTT
TRBV7-9	.	TRBJ1-1	.	CASSESPTGTEAFF	TGTGCCAGCAGCGAAAGCCCCACCGGGACTGAAGCTTTCTTT
TRBV27	TRBD2	TRBJ2-3	.	CASSLDRTSVSDTQYF	TGTGCCAGCTCTCTGGATCGGACTAGTGTATCAGATACGCAGTATTTT
TRBV9	TRBD1	TRBJ2-2	.	CASSAPQGADTGELFF	TGTGCCAGCAGCGCTCCCCAGGGGGCGGACACCGGGGAGCTGTTTTTT
TRBV20-1	TRBD1	TRBJ1-3	.	CSASQGAGGNTIYF	TGCAGTGCTAGTCAGGGGGCCGGGGGAAACACCATATATTTT
TRBV20-1	TRBD2	TRBJ2-1	few	CSAREPSGVFF	TGCAGTGCTAGAGAGCCTAGCGGGGTATTCTTC
TRBV28	.	TRBJ2-1	.	CASSLFRVRRANNEQFF	TGTGCCAGCAGTTTATTTAGGGTCCGGAGGGCAAACAATGAGCAGTTCTTC
TRBV28	.	TRBJ1-1	.	CASSLRGALANTEAFF	TGTGCCAGCAGTTTGCGGGGGGCCCTGGCGAACACTGAAGCTTTCTTT
TRBV2	TRBD1	TRBJ2-2	.	CASSLDRVHGELFF	TGTGCCAGCAGTCTAGACAGGGTCCACGGGGAGCTGTTTTTT
TRBV28	.	TRBJ2-5	.	CASSLRGGLETQYF	TGTGCCAGCAGTTTACGTGGGGGGTTGGAGACCCAGTACTTC
TRBV12-3/TRBV12-4	.	TRBJ2-1	.	CASSPLNEQFF	TGTGCCAGCAGTCCCCTCAATGAGCAGTTCTTC
TRBV24-1	.	TRBJ2-3	.	CATSDYRRGSTDTQYF	TGTGCCACCAGTGATTATCGGCGGGGATCCACAGATACGCAGTATTTT
TRBV5-4	TRBD2	TRBJ2-2	.	CASSTGLAGDPGELFF	TGTGCCAGCAGCACGGGACTAGCGGGAGACCCCGGGGAGCTGTTTTTT
TRBV4-1	.	TRBJ2-7	.	CASSQGVGVEQYF	TGCGCCAGCAGCCAAGGTGTCGGGGTGGAGCAGTACTTC
TRBV6-6	TRBD1	TRBJ2-7	.	CASTPTGNLHEQYF	TGTGCCAGCACCCCGACAGGGAATCTCCACGAGCAGTACTTC
TRBV5-5	.	TRBJ1-4	.	CASSLGQIDEKLFF	TGTGCCAGCAGCCTGGGACAAATCGATGAAAAACTGTTTTTT
TRBV6-5	.	TRBJ1-1	.	CASQIEEWSTEAFF	TGTGCCAGCCAGATTGAGGAATGGTCCACTGAAGCTTTCTTT
TRBV6-2/TRBV6-3	.	TRBJ1-1	.	CASSYSDQTTEAFF	TGTGCCAGCAGTTACAGCGACCAGACCACTGAAGCTTTCTTT
TRBV19	.	TRBJ2-1	.	CASSTKIGQLGEQFF	TGTGCCAGTAGTACCAAAATCGGACAGTTAGGTGAGCAGTTCTTC
TRBV11-3	.	TRBJ2-2	.	CASSLATGGHGELFF	TGTGCCAGCAGCTTAGCAACAGGCGGTCACGGGGAGCTGTTTTTT
TRBV5-8	.	TRBJ1-5	.	CASSFRDNQPQHF	TGTGCCAGCAGTTTCAGGGACAATCAGCCCCAGCATTTT
TRBV5-4	TRBD2	TRBJ2-3	once	CASSLDQTSGTDTQYF	TGTGCCAGCAGCTTGGATCAAACTAGCGGGACAGATACGCAGTATTTT
TRBV6-5	.	TRBJ1-6	.	CASSRGGDSPLHF	TGTGCCAGCAGTCGCGGGGGGGATTCACCCCTCCACTTT
TRBV11-2	.	TRBJ2-7	.	CASSLVFQGSSYEQYF	TGTGCCAGCAGCTTAGTCTTTCAGGGGAGCTCCTACGAGCAGTACTTC